This TCR beta chain was documented in a study of blood T cell repertoires in COVID-19. Study background: Sources were T cells, B-cell-depleted T cells, or PBMCs; the material itself was cDNA or gDNA.

The assay was immunoSEQ multiplex PCR, and TCRdb's table has in-frame clones only and misses some. The repertoire holds roughly 53,000 clones, with 84% as singletons. This CDR3 has 15 amino acids. Trimming stripped 4 bases from V and 1 base from J, with 10 bases between. CDR1 and CDR2 (germline): KGHSH, LQKENI. The chain has TRBV18 and TRBJ2-2; TRBD2 might be the D (5 bases). The receptor was isolated from a man aged 65 to 85 with active COVID-19. Sequencing was carried out using peripheral blood. The CDR3 sequence: CASSLYGENTGELFF. The CDR3, as DNA: TGTGCCAGCTCACTATACGGGGAGAACACCGGGGAGCTGTTTTTT.